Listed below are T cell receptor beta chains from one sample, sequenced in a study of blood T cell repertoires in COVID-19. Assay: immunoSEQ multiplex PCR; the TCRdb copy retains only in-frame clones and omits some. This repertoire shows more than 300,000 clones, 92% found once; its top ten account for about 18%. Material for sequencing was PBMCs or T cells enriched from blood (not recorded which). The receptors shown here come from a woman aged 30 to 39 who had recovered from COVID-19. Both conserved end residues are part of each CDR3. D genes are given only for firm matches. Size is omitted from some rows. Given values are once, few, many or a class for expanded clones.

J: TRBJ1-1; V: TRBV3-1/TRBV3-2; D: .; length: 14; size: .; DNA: TGTGCCAGCAGCGCCCTCGACAAGAACACTGAAGCTTTCTTT; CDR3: CASSALDKNTEAFF
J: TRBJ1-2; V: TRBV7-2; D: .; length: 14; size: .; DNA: TGTGCCAGCAGCTTAGCGGTAGGAGCGTATGGCTACACCTTC; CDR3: CASSLAVGAYGYTF
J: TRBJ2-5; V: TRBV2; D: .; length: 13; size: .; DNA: TGTGCCTTAAACATGCCCAATGTGAAGACCCAGTACTTC; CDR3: CALNMPNVKTQYF
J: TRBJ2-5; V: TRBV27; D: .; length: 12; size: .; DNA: TGTGCCACCCGACACACCCAAGAGACCCAGTACTTC; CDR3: CATRHTQETQYF
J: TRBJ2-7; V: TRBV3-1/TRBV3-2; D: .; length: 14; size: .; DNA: TGTGCCAGCAGCCAGTACCAGGGGACCTACGAGCAGTACTTC; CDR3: CASSQYQGTYEQYF
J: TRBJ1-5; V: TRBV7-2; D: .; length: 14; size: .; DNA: TGTGCCAGCAGCTTAGAAGCGGACAATCAGCCCCAGCATTTT; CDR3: CASSLEADNQPQHF
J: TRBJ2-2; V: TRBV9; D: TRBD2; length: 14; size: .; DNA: TGTGCCAGCAGCCCCCGGGGGGACACCGGGGAGCTGTTTTTT; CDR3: CASSPRGDTGELFF
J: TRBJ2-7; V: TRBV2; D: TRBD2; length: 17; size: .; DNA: TGTGCCAGCAGCGAAATCCCGGGACTAGCGGGAGAATACGAGCAGTACTTC; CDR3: CASSEIPGLAGEYEQYF
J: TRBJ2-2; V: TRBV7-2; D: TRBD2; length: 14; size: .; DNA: TGTGCCAGCAGTGCTAGCGGGAGGGTCGGGGAGCTGTTTTTT; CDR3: CASSASGRVGELFF
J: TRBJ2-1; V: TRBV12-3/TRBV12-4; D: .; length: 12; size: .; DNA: TGTGCCAGCAGTATGACTAGTTATGAGCAGTTCTTC; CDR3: CASSMTSYEQFF
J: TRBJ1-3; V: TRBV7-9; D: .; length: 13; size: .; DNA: TGTGCCAGCAGGCGGTCGGCTGGAAACACCATATATTTT; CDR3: CASRRSAGNTIYF
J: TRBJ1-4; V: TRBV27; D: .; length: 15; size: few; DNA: TGTGCCAGCAGTGCTCGTTTTCGGATCGGGGAAAAACTGTTTTTT; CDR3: CASSARFRIGEKLFF
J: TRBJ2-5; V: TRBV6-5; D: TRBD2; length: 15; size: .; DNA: TGTGCCAGCAGTCCGGGACTAGCGGTACAAGAGACCCAGTACTTC; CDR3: CASSPGLAVQETQYF
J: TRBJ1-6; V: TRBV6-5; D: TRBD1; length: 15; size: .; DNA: TGTGCCAGCAGCGGACAGGGGGTGGGACTTTCACCCCTCCACTTT; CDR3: CASSGQGVGLSPLHF
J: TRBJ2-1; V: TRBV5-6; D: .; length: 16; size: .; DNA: TGTGCCAGCAGCTTGGCCGCTCGGACAGAACACAATGAGCAGTTCTTC; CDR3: CASSLAARTEHNEQFF
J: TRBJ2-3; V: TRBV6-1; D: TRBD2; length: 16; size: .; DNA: TGTGCCAGCAATGAGCGGGATCGACGCCCCACAGATACGCAGTATTTT; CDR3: CASNERDRRPTDTQYF
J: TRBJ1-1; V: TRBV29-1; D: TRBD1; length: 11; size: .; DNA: TGCAGCGTTGAAGCGGACAGGGCGGCTTTCTTT; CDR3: CSVEADRAAFF
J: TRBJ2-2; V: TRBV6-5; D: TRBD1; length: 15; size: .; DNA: TGTGCCAGCAGGACGGGACAGGGTGGCACCGGGGAGCTGTTTTTT; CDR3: CASRTGQGGTGELFF
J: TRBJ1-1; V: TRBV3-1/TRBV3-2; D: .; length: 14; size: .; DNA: TGTGCCAGCAGCCAAGGGGGGGTGCGGGGTGAAGCTTTCTTT; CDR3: CASSQGGVRGEAFF
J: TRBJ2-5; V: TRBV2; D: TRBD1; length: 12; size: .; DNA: TGTGCCAGCAGTGAGGACAGGAAGACCCAGTACTTC; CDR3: CASSEDRKTQYF
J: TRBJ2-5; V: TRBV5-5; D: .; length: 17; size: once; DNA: TGTGCCAGCAGCTGGGCGGGAAGGGCAAGAGCTGCAGAGACCCAGTACTTC; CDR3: CASSWAGRARAAETQYF
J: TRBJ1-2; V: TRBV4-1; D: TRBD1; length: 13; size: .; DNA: TGCGCCAGCAGCCAGGACCGGGACAGCGGCTACACCTTC; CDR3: CASSQDRDSGYTF
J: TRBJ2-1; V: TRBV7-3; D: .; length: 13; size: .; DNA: TGTGCCAGCAGCAGAGGACCGGCGGGGGAGCAGTTCTTC; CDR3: CASSRGPAGEQFF
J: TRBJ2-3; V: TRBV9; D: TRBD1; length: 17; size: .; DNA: TGTGCCAGCAGCGGATGGACAGGGCAGGCGGTCACAGATACGCAGTATTTT; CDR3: CASSGWTGQAVTDTQYF
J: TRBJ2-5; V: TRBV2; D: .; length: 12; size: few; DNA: TGTGCCAGCAGGGCCGCGGGAGAGACCCAGTACTTC; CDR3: CASRAAGETQYF
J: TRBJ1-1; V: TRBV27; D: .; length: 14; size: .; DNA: TGTGCCAGCAGACTGGGACTTAAGGGAACTGAAGCTTTCTTT; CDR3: CASRLGLKGTEAFF
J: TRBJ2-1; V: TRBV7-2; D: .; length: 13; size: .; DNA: TGTGCCAGCAGCTTAAGAGGTAACAATGAGCAGTTCTTC; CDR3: CASSLRGNNEQFF
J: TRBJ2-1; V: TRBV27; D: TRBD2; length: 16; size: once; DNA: TGTGCCAGCAGTATTGGCGGGAGAAGCTCCTACAATGAGCAGTTCTTC; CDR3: CASSIGGRSSYNEQFF
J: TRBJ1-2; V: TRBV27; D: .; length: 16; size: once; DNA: TGTGCCAGCAGTTTACTCAGGGGCTCACTCTTCTATGGCTACACCTTC; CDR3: CASSLLRGSLFYGYTF
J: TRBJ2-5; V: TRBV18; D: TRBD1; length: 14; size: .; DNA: TGTGCCAGCTCAGACGGACAGGGTGGGGAGACCCAGTACTTC; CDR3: CASSDGQGGETQYF
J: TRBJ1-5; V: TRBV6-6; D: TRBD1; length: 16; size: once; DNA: TGTGCCAGCAGTTACGGTGGACAGGGGGCGCGTCAGCCCCAGCATTTT; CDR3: CASSYGGQGARQPQHF
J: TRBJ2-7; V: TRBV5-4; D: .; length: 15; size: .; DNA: TGTGCCAGCAGCTTGGGTTTCGTGGGCAGGGACGAGCAGTACTTC; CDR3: CASSLGFVGRDEQYF
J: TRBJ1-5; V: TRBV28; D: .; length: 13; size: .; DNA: TGTGCCAGCAGTTGGCGGATAAATCAGCCCCAGCATTTT; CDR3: CASSWRINQPQHF
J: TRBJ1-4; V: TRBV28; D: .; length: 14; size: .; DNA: TGTGCCAGCAGCACCGGGACACGGAATGAAAAACTGTTTTTT; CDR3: CASSTGTRNEKLFF
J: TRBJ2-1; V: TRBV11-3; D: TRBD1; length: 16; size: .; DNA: TGTGCCAGCAGCCCCCCCGGGACAGCAATCTACAATGAGCAGTTCTTC; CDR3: CASSPPGTAIYNEQFF
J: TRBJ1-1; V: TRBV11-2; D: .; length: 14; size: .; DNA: TGTGCCAGCAGCTTGGTGGCAGGGATGGGTGAAGCTTTCTTT; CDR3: CASSLVAGMGEAFF
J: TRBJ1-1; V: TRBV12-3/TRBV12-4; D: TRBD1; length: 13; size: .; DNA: TGTGCCAGCAGTTTACGGGACAGGGAAGAAGCTTTCTTT; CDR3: CASSLRDREEAFF
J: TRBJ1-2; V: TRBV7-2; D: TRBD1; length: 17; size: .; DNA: TGTGCCAGCAGCTTACTGGACAGGGCGACGACTAACTATGGCTACACCTTC; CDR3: CASSLLDRATTNYGYTF
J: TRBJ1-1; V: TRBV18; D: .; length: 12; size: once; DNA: TGTGCCAGCACGGGAATGAACACTGAAGCTTTCTTT; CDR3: CASTGMNTEAFF
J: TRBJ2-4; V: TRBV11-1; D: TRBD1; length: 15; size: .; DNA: TGTGCCAGCAGCTTAGAAGGGACAGGGACGAACATTCAGTACTTC; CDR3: CASSLEGTGTNIQYF
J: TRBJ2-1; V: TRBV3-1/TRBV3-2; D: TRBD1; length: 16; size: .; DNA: TGTGCCAGCAGCCAGGTCGGGCGGTACCAGGGGGATGAGCAGTTCTTC; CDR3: CASSQVGRYQGDEQFF
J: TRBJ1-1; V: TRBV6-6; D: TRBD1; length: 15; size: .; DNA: TGTGCCAGCAGTAAAGGACAGGGAACGGACACTGAAGCTTTCTTT; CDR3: CASSKGQGTDTEAFF
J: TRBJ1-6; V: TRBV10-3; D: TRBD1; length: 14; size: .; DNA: TGTGCCATCAGGAAGGACAGGGGAAATTCACCCCTCCACTTT; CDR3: CAIRKDRGNSPLHF
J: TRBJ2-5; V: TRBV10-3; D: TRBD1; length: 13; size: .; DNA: TGTGCCATCAGTGATGGACAGGGTGAGACCCAGTACTTC; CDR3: CAISDGQGETQYF
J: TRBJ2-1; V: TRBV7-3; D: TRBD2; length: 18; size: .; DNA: TGTGCCAGCAGCTCCGACCCGACACTAGCGGGGGGGCGTAATGAGCAGTTCTTC; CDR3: CASSSDPTLAGGRNEQFF
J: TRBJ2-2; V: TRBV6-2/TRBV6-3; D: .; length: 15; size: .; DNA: TGTGCCAGCAGTGACCCGGCGGGGACCACCGGGGAGCTGTTTTTT; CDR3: CASSDPAGTTGELFF
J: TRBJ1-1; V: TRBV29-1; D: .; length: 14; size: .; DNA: TGCAGCGTTCTCCCGGACAGATTGAACACTGAAGCTTTCTTT; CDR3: CSVLPDRLNTEAFF
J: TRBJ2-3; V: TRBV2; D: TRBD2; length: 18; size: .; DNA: TGTGCCAGCAGTGGCCGACTAGCGGGGGGGCCGACGACAGATACGCAGTATTTT; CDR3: CASSGRLAGGPTTDTQYF
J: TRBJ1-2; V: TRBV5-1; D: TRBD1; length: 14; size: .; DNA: TGCGCCAGCAGCTTGGCGGGACAGGGGGCTTTCTACACCTTC; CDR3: CASSLAGQGAFYTF